This entry describes one T cell receptor beta chain. Profiling relied on immunoSEQ multiplex PCR, and the TCRdb table lists in-frame clones only, not all of them. The data hold around 93,000 clones, with 90% observed a single time. The data are from a study of blood T cell repertoires in COVID-19. Study at large: There were acute and convalescent COVID-19 samples, and they came from the United States, Italy and Spain.

Trimming removed 0 bases from V and 6 bases from J; junction bases left unmatched: 21. This CDR3 has 20 amino acids. Per the germline V gene, CDR1 is SGDLS and CDR2 is YYNGEE. The clonotype comes from a man aged 18 to 30 with COVID-19, enrolled during active disease. The chain carries TRBV9 and TRBJ2-3; 8 bases line up with TRBD2. The sample consisted of peripheral blood. The CDR3 region is CASSVGETRTSRSLGDTQYF. CDR3 nucleotide sequence: TGTGCCAGCAGCGTAGGCGAAACCCGGACTAGCCGGTCCCTGGGGGATACGCAGTATTTT.